The 12 T cell receptor beta chains given below trace back to one sample, sequenced in a study of cytomegalovirus exposure and HLA in healthy donors. The PCR ran on 60 Vbeta and 13 Jbeta primers. Sequenced by immunoSEQ multiplex PCR; TCRdb stores in-frame clones only, minus some. This sample has about 140,000 clones, with 75% to 90% found just once. Sequencing input: PBMCs. The source of these receptors is a man aged 35 to 55 in good health and CMV-seronegative.

The V call is TRBV14, the J call TRBJ2-3; D is uncertain. There are 15 residues in the CDR3. From germline, CDR1 is SGHDN and CDR2 FVKESK. V was cut by 2 bases and J by 0 bases, with 9 bases left in between. This chain's CDR3 is CASSQNTVSTDTQYF. In DNA form, the CDR3 reads TGTGCCAGCAGCCAAAACACAGTGAGCACAGATACGCAGTATTTT.

The rearrangement uses TRBV7-9 and TRBJ1-1; D is possibly TRBD1 (6 bases). With 5 bases removed from V and 1 base from J, the gap between germline ends came to 8 bases. The CDR3 runs to 13 residues. Germline V gives CDR1 SEHNR, CDR2 FQNEAQ (reference sequence). CDR3 in amino acids: CASSEGGNTEAFF. The CDR3 nucleotides read TGTGCCAGCAGCGAAGGGGGGAACACTGAAGCTTTCTTT.

This chain joins TRBV25-1 and TRBJ2-1; perhaps TRBD1 as D (6 bases). Trimming shortened V by 6 bases and J by 5 bases, and 14 bases separated the two germline ends. The CDR3 is 14 amino acids. Germline V lookup: CDR1 MGHDK, CDR2 SYGVNS. The CDR3, as DNA: TGTGCCAGCAGGGTGACCGGGACAAACAATGAGCAGTTCTTC. It translates to CASRVTGTNNEQFF.

Many counts were recorded for this clone. CDR3 sequence: CASSRDPGPNEKLFF. In DNA form, the CDR3 reads TGTGCCAGCAGCCGCGATCCAGGGCCTAATGAAAAACTGTTTTTT. The chain couples TRBV5-5 to TRBJ1-4, with D possibly matching TRBD1 (5 bases). Trimming removed 4 bases at V and 3 bases at J, with 13 bases between. Per the germline V gene, CDR1 is SGHKS and CDR2 is YYEKEE (reference sequence). The CDR3 contains 15 residues.

The gene calls are TRBV29-1 and TRBJ1-1; D may be TRBD1 (6 bases). Germline CDR1 reads SQVTM; CDR2 reads ANQGSEA. This CDR3 region has 13 residues. The V and J ends lost 3 bases and 5 bases respectively, with 13 bases between them. The CDR3 bases are TGCAGCGTTGAGGGCAGGGGTAGGACTGAAGCTTTCTTT. Amino acid sequence: CSVEGRGRTEAFF.

This chain links TRBV28 with TRBJ1-2; TRBD1 might be the D (5 bases). This CDR3 has 16 amino acids. Trimming cost V 4 bases and J 8 bases, with 23 bases left between them. The germline CDR1 and CDR2 sequences are MDHEN and SYDVKM. The CDR3 protein is CASSSGGRLVERGYTF. DNA of the CDR3: TGTGCCAGCAGTTCGGGGGGACGTCTTGTGGAACGGGGCTACACCTTC.

In nucleotides, the CDR3 is TGTGCCAGCTCACCCGGCAGGGGGTACCAAGAGACCCAGTACTTC. Translation gives CASSPGRGYQETQYF. This sequence joins TRBV18 and TRBJ2-5, with TRBD1 matching over 7 bases. The CDR3 runs 15 residues. V trimming: 3 bases; J trimming: 0 bases; junction bases outside the gene matches: 4. Per the germline V gene, CDR1 is KGHSH and CDR2 is LQKENI.

This clone was detected only once. Other DNA sequences in the same sample also yield this CDR3. The V call is TRBV7-9, the J call TRBJ1-5, with 8 bases fitting TRBD1. Looked up from germline, CDR1 is SEHNR and CDR2 is FQNEAQ (reference sequence). The CDR3 is 15 amino acids. The V and J ends lost 4 bases and 2 bases, in that order; junction bases with no gene match: 4. CDR3 sequence reads: CASSSTGGGNQPQHF. CDR3 sequence (DNA): TGTGCCAGCAGCTCAACAGGGGGAGGCAATCAGCCCCAGCATTTT.

The chain links TRBV27 to TRBJ1-5; D unclear. The CDR3 runs 15 residues. V shed 0 bases and J shed 0 bases, with 6 bases lying between them. In germline, CDR1 is MNHEY, CDR2 SMNVEV (reference sequence). The CDR3 DNA reads as TGTGCCAGCAGTTTATCGCGCGTTAGCAATCAGCCCCAGCATTTT. This gives the protein CASSLSRVSNQPQHF.

This chain uses TRBV5-5 with TRBJ1-2, with 9 bases fitting TRBD1. V dropped 4 bases and J dropped 8; count of bases not matched to a gene: 6. Germline V lookup: CDR1 SGHKS, CDR2 YYEKEE (reference sequence). The CDR3 is 13 residues long. CDR3 residues: CASSEQGAEGYTF. As DNA, the CDR3 is TGTGCCAGCAGCGAACAGGGGGCGGAGGGCTACACCTTC.

This chain connects TRBV4-1 to TRBJ2-5; 12 positions match TRBD2. With 1 base clipped from V and 5 bases from J, the junction kept 5 bases outside the gene matches. Germline V gene lookup returns CDR1 MGHRA and CDR2 YSYEKL. This CDR3 is built from 16 residues. The CDR3, as DNA: TGCGCCAGCAGCCAAGCGACTAGCGGGAGTTGGGAGACCCAGTACTTC. It encodes CASSQATSGSWETQYF.

V is TRBV27 and J is TRBJ2-5, with 8 bases that match TRBD2. Trimming at V came to 6 bases and at J to 7 bases, leaving 7 bases not matched to a gene. From germline, CDR1 is MNHEY and CDR2 SMNVEV (reference sequence). CDR3 length equals 13 residues. Written as DNA, the CDR3 is TGTGCCAGCAGGGCGGGGGGCTTGGGGACCCAGTACTTC. Translating it yields CASRAGGLGTQYF.